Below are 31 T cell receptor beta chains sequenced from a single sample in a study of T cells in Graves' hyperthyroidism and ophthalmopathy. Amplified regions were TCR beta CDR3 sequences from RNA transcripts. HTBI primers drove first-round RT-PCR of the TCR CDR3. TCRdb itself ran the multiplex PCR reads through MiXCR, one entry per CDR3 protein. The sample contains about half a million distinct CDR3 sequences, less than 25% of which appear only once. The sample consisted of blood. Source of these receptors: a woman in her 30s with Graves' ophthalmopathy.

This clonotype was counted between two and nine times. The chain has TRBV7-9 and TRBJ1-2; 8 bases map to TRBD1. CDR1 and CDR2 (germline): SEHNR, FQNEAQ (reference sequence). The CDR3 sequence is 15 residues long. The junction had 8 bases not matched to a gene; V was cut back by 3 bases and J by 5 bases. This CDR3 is CASSFLDRDSYGYTF. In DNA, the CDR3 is TGTGCCAGCAGCTTCCTGGACAGGGACTCATATGGCTACACCTTC.

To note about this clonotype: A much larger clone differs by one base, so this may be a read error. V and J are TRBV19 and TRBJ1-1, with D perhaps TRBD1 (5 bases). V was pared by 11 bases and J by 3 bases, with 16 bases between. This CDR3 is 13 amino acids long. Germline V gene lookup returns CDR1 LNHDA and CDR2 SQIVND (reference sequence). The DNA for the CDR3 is TGTGCCTCTAACGTCGGGGCGCACACTGAAGCTTTCTTT. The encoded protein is CASNVGAHTEAFF.

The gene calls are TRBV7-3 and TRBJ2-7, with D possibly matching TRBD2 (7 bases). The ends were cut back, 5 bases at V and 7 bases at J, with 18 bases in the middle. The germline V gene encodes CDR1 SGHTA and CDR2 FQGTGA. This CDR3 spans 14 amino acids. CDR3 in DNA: TGTGCCAGCAGCCGAGGGGGTTCGCGGGAGGAGCAGTACTTC. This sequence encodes CASSRGGSREEQYF. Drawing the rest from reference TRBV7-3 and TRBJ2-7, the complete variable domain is GAGVSQTPSNKVTEKGKYVELRCDPISGHTALYWYRQSLGQGPEFLIYFQGTGAADDSGLPNDRFFAVRPEGSVSTLKIQRTERGDSAVYLCASSRGGSREEQYFGPGTRLTVT.

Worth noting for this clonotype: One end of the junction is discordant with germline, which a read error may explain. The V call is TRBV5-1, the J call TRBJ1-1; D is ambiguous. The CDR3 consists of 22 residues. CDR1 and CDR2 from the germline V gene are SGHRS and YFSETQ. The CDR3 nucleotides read TGCGCCAGCAGCTCAACAACCAAGCAGCATCGAGGAGGGTCCACGACCTTCACTGAGGCTTTCTTT. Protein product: CASSSTTKQHRGGSTTFTEAFF.

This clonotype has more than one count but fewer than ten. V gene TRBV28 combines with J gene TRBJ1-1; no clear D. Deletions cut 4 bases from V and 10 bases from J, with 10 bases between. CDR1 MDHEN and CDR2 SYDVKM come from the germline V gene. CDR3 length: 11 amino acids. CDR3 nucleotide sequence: TGTGCCAGCAGTTATAACCTCCGAGCTTTCTTT. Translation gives CASSYNLRAFF.

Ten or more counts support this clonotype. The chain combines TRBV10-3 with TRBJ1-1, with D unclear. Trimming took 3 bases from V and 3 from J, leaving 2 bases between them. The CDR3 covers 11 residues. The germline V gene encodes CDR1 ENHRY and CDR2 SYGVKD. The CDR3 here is CAISEYTEAFF. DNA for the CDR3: TGTGCCATCAGTGAATACACTGAAGCTTTCTTT.

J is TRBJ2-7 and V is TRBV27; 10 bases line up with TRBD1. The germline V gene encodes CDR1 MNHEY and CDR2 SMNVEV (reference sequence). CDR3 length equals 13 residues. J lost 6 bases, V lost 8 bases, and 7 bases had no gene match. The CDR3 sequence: CASGGTGASEQYF. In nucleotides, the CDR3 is TGTGCCAGCGGGGGGACAGGGGCCTCCGAGCAGTACTTC.

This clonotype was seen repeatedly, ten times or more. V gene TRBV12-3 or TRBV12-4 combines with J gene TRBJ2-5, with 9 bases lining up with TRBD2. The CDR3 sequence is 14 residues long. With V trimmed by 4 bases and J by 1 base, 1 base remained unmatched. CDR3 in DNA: TGTGCCAGCAGTTCTAGCGGGGCCCAAGAGACCCAGTACTTC. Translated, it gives CASSSSGAQETQYF.

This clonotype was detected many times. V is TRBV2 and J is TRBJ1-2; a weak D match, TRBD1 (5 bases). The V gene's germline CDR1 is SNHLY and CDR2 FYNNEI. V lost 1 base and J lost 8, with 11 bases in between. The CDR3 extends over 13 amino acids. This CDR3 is CASSEGTSWGYTF. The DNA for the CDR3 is TGTGCCAGCAGTGAAGGGACATCTTGGGGCTACACCTTC.

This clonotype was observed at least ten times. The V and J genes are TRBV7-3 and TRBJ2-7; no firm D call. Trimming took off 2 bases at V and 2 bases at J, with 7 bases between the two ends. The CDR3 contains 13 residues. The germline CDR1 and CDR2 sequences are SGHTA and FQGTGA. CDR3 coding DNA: TGTGCCAGCAGCTTATCCGAGGCCTACGAGCAGTACTTC. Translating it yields CASSLSEAYEQYF.

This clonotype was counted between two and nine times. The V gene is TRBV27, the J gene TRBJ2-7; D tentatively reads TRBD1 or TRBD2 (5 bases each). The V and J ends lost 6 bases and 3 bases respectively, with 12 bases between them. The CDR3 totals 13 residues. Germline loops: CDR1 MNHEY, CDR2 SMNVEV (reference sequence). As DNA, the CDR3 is TGTGCCAGCAGGGACTCGGGGCGCTACGAGCAGTACTTC. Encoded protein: CASRDSGRYEQYF.

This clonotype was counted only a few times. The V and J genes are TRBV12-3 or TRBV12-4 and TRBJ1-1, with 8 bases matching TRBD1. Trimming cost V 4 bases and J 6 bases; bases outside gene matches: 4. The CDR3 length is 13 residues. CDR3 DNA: TGTGCCAGCAGTTCGACAGGGGTCGCTGAAGCTTTCTTT. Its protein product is CASSSTGVAEAFF.

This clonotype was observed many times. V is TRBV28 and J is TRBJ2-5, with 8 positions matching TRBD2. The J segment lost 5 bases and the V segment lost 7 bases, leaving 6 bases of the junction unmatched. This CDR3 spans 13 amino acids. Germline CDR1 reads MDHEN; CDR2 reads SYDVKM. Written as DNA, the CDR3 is TGTGCCAGCACCCCCTCGGGAGGGGAGACCCAGTACTTC. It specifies CASTPSGGETQYF.

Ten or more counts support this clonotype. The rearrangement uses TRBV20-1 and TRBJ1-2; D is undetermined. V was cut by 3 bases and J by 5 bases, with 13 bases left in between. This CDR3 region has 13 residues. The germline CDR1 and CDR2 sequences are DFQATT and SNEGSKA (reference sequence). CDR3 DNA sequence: TGCAGTGCTAGCGTTGTGACACTTTATGGCTACACCTTC. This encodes CSASVVTLYGYTF.

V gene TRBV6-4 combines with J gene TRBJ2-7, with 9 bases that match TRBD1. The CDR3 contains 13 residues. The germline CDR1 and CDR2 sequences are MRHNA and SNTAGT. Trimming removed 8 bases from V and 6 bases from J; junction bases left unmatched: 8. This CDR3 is CASGLGQGSEQYF. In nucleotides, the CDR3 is TGTGCCAGCGGCCTTGGACAGGGGAGCGAGCAGTACTTC.

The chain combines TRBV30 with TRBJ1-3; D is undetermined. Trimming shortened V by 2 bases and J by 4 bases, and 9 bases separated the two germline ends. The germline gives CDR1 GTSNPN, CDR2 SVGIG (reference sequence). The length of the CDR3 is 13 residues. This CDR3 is CAWSWARGNTIYF. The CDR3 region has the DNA TGTGCCTGGAGTTGGGCCAGGGGAAACACCATATATTTT.

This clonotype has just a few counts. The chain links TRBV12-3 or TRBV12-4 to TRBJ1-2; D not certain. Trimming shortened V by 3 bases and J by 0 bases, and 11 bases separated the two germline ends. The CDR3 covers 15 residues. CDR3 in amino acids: CASSFDGRANYGYTF. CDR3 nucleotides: TGTGCCAGCAGTTTCGACGGAAGAGCTAACTATGGCTACACCTTC.

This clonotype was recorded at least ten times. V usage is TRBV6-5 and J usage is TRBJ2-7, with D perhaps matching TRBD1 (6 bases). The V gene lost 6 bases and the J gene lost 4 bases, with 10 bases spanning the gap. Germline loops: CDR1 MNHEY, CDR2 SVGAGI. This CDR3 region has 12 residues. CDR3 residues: CASRAQGYEQYF. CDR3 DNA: TGTGCCAGCAGAGCACAGGGTTACGAGCAGTACTTC.

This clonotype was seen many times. The CDR3 DNA sequence: TGTGCCACCAGTGATTCCGGAATGCAGGGGATTAGAGGCTACACCTTC. As protein: CATSDSGMQGIRGYTF. This sequence joins TRBV24-1 and TRBJ1-2, with D possibly TRBD1 on 6 matching bases. Trimming left V 2 bases short and J 8 bases short, with 20 bases between. This CDR3 contains 16 residues. The germline gives CDR1 KGHDR, CDR2 SFDVKD.

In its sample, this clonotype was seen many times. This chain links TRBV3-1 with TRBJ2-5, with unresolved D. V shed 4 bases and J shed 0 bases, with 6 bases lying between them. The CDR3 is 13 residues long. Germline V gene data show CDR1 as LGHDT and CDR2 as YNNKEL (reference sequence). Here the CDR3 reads CASSPPYQETQYF. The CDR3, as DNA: TGTGCCAGCAGCCCCCCGTACCAAGAGACCCAGTACTTC.

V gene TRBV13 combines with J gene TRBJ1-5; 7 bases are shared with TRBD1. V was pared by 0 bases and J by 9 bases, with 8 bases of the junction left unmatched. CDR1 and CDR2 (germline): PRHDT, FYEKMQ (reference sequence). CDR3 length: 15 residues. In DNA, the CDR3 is TGTGCCAGCAGCTTAGGAGCCAGGGGGGGGAGGCCCCAGCATTTT. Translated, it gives CASSLGARGGRPQHF.

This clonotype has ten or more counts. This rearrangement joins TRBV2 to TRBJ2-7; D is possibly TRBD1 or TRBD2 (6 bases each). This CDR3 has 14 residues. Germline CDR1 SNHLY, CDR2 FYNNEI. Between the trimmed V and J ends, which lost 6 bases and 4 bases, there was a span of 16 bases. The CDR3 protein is CASSLDGGYYEQYF. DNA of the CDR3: TGTGCCAGCAGCCTCGACGGGGGCTATTACGAGCAGTACTTC.

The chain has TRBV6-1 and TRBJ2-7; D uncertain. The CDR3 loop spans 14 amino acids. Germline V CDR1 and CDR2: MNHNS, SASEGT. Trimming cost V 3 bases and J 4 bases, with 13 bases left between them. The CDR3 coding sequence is TGTGCCAGCAGTGATTTACAGTCAAATTACGAGCAGTACTTC. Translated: CASSDLQSNYEQYF.

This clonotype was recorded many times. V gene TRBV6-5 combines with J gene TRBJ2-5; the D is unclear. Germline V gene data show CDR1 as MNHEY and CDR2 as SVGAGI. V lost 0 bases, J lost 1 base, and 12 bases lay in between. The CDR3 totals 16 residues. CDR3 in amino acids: CASSYSAALFQETQYF. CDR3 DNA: TGTGCCAGCAGTTACTCCGCGGCCCTATTCCAAGAGACCCAGTACTTC.

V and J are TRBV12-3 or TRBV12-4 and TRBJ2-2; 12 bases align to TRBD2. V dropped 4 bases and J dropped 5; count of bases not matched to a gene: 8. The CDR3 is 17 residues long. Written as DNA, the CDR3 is TGTGCCAGCAGTTCTAGACTAGCGGGGGTCGTGACCGGGGAGCTGTTTTTT. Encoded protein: CASSSRLAGVVTGELFF.

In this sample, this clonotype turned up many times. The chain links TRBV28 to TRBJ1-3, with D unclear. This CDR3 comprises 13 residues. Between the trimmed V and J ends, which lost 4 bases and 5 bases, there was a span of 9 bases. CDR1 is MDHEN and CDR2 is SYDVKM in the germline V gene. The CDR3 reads CASSSAPRNTIYF. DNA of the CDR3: TGTGCCAGCAGTTCCGCCCCCAGAAACACCATATATTTT.

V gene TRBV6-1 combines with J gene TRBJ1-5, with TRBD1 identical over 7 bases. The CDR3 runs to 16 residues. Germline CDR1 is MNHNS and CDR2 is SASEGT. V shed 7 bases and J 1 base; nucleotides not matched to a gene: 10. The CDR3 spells CASTIQTGDSNQPQHF. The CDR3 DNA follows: TGTGCCAGCACTATTCAAACAGGGGACAGCAATCAGCCCCAGCATTTT.

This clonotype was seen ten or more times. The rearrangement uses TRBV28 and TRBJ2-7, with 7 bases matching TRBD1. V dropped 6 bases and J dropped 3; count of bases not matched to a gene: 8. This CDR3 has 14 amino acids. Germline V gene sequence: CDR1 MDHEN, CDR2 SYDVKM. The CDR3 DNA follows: TGTGCCAGCAGCGGAAACAGGGGAGTCTACGAGCAGTACTTC. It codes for CASSGNRGVYEQYF. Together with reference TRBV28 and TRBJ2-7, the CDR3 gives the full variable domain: DVKVTQSSRYLVKRTGEKVFLECVQDMDHENMFWYRQDPGLGLRLIYFSYDVKMKEKGDIPEGYSVSREKKERFSLILESASTNQTSMYLCASSGNRGVYEQYFGPGTRLTVT.

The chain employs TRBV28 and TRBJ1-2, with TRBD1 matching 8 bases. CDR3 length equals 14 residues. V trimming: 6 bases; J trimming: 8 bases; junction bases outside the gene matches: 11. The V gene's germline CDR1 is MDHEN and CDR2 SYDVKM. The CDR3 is CASRTPRQGNGYTF. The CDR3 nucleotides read TGTGCCAGCAGAACTCCCCGACAGGGGAACGGCTACACCTTC.

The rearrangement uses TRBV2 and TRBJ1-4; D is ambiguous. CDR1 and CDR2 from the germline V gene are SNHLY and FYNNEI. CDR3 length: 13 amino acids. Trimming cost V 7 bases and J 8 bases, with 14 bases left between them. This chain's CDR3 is CASNGQVREKLFF. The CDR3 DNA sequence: TGTGCCAGCAACGGGCAGGTACGGGAAAAACTGTTTTTT.

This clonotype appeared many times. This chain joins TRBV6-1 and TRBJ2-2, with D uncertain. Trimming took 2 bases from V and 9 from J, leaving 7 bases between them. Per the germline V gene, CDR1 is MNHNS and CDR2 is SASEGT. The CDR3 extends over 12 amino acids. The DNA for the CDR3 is TGTGCCAGCAGTGAAATTAGCCGGGAGCTGTTTTTT. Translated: CASSEISRELFF.